This T cell receptor (beta chain) came from a study of T cell changes during pregnancy in multiple sclerosis. This CDR3 contains 14 residues. V dropped 6 bases and J dropped 2 bases, with 13 bases sitting between them. Germline assignment: CDR1 MNHNS and CDR2 SASEGT. The method was immunoSEQ multiplex PCR; TCRdb's version includes in-frame clones alone and lacks a portion of them. The sample consists of tens of thousands of clones, around 92% of them appearing once. Source: peripheral blood, taken in the first trimester of pregnancy. This TCR was sampled from a female donor with multiple sclerosis, enrolled in a pregnancy study. The V gene is TRBV6-1, the J gene TRBJ2-5; TRBD2 might be the D (7 bases). DNA for the CDR3: TGTGCCAGCAGAAGGGGGACTACACAAGAGACCCAGTACTTC. This codes for CASRRGTTQETQYF.